One and the same sample provided the 12 T cell receptor beta chains below, sequenced in a study of tumor and adjacent non-tumor tissue in lung cancer. The template was RNA from unsorted bulk tissue. Three rounds of nested PCR, following a modified ARM-PCR protocol, produced the TCRbeta library. TCRdb passed the multiplex PCR reads through MiXCR, listing each CDR3 protein once. This table holds about 85,000 distinct CDR3 sequences, roughly two thirds found once. Sequencing input: lung tumor tissue. The receptor source for this set is a man between 65 and 85 years old with non-small cell lung cancer.

The V call is TRBV12-5, the J call TRBJ2-7, with 9 positions matching TRBD2. This CDR3 has 18 residues. The germline gives CDR1 LGHNT, CDR2 FRNRAP. Unmatched junction bases numbered 21, after V lost 3 bases and J lost 9 bases. CDR3 in amino acids: CASGFSPSATSGIHGQYF. CDR3 nucleotides: TGTGCTAGTGGTTTTTCGCCGTCGGCGACTAGCGGTATCCACGGGCAGTACTTC.

This clonotype showed up many times. This chain joins TRBV4-2 and TRBJ2-1; D is ambiguous. There are 15 residues in the CDR3. V was pared by 0 bases and J by 5 bases, with 11 bases between. Per germline, CDR1 LGHNA and CDR2 YNFKEQ. CDR3 coding DNA: TGTGCCAGCAGCCAAGATTTTCTCCGGGACAATGAGCAGTTCTTC. Translated, it gives CASSQDFLRDNEQFF.

V usage is TRBV20-1 and J usage is TRBJ2-1, with TRBD2 matching 9 bases. Losses at the gene ends were 0 bases for V and 0 bases for J; bases not matched to a gene: 3. This CDR3 region has 16 residues. CDR1 DFQATT and CDR2 SNEGSKA come from the germline V gene (reference sequence). The CDR3 protein is CSAREQRGASYNEQFF. The CDR3 nucleotides read TGCAGTGCTAGAGAGCAGCGGGGGGCCTCCTACAATGAGCAGTTCTTC.

As to this clonotype: The junction departs from the called germline gene at one end, perhaps through a read error. The rearrangement links TRBV6-5 to TRBJ2-6; D unclear. Germline-derived CDR1 and CDR2 are MNHEY and SVGAGI. This CDR3 contains 16 residues. The chain's CDR3 is CASSYGLISGANVPTF. CDR3 nucleotides: TGTGCCAGCAGTTACGGTCTCATTTCTGGTGCCAACGTCCCGACTTTC.

This clonotype was recorded once. V is TRBV4-1 and J is TRBJ2-3, with 12 bases matching TRBD1. The J segment lost 4 bases and the V segment lost 10 bases, leaving 15 bases of the junction unmatched. This CDR3 is 17 amino acids long. Germline CDR1 and CDR2: MGHRA and YSYEKL. The CDR3 coding sequence is TGCGCCAACAGACCGGGACAGGGGGCTTCGCGAGCAGATACGCAGTATTTT. Protein: CANRPGQGASRADTQYF.

As regards this clonotype: This could be a read error, since a much larger clone is one nucleotide away. The V gene is TRBV7-9, the J gene TRBJ2-7, with 13 bases matching TRBD2. V lost 7 bases, J lost 6 bases, and 9 bases stayed unmatched. CDR1 is SEHNR and CDR2 is FQNEAQ in the germline V gene (reference sequence). This CDR3 has 15 residues. CDR3 sequence (DNA): TGTGCCAGCAACATGCGGACTAGCGGGGGATTCGAGCAGTACTTC. Residues: CASNMRTSGGFEQYF. Full variable domain (outside the CDR3, taken from reference TRBV7-9 and TRBJ2-7): DTGVSQNPRHKITKRGQNVTFRCDPISEHNRLYWYRQTLGQGPEFLTYFQNEAQLEKSRLLSDRFSAERPKGSFSTLEIQRTEQGDSAMYLCASNMRTSGGFEQYFGPGTRLTVT.

On this clonotype: This may come from a read error, since a much larger clone is one base off. The V and J genes are TRBV5-5 and TRBJ1-4, with 7 nucleotides matching TRBD1. Germline V gene sequence: CDR1 SGHKS, CDR2 YYEKEE (reference sequence). CDR3 length equals 20 residues. CDR3 coding DNA: TGTGCCAGCAGCCGGACCCTTTTCGGGACAGCTAGTTCAACTTATGAAAAACTGTTTTTT. Translation: CASSRTLFGTASSTYEKLFF. Full variable domain (missing parts from reference TRBV5-5 and TRBJ1-4): DAGVTQSPTHLIKTRGQQVTLRCSPISGHKSVSWYQQVLGQGPQFIFQYYEKEERGRGNFPDRFSARQFPNYSSELNVNALLLGDSALYLCASSRTLFGTASSTYEKLFFGSGTQLSVL.

To note about this clonotype: One end of the junction varies from germline; a read error may be responsible. This chain uses TRBV11-2 with TRBJ2-5; the match to TRBD2 covers 8 bases. The V gene's germline CDR1 is SGHAT and CDR2 FQNNGV. The CDR3 has 19 amino acids. The CDR3 nucleotides are TGTGCCAACAGCCAAGGATGGACTAACGGGGGGGCCCTCAAAGAGACCCAGTACTTC. As protein: CANSQGWTNGGALKETQYF.

Concerning this clonotype: No conserved phenylalanine or tryptophan ends this CDR3, so it is likely a read error. The chain uses TRBV11-3 and TRBJ2-1; 9 bases are a match to TRBD1. The germline V gene has CDR1 SGHNT and CDR2 YENEEA. V lost 10 bases to trimming and J lost 2 bases; unmatched junction nucleotides: 9. There are 15 residues in the CDR3. The CDR3 here is CAKSLDRGAYNEQFL. CDR3 in DNA: TGTGCCAAGAGCTTAGACAGGGGGGCCTACAATGAGCAGTTCTTA.

In the case of this clonotype: Possible read error: a much larger clone is one base away. This chain uses TRBV28 with TRBJ2-7; D is unresolved. The CDR3 covers 11 residues. V lost 6 bases, J lost 7 bases, and 10 bases lay in between. The germline CDR1 and CDR2 sequences are MDHEN and SYDVKM. CDR3 loop: CASSLSWEQYF. DNA for the CDR3: TGTGCCAGCAGCCTCAGCTGGGAGCAGTACTTC.

V is TRBV20-1 and J is TRBJ2-1; 8 nucleotides agree with TRBD1. Germline CDR1 reads DFQATT; CDR2 reads SNEGSKA (reference sequence). The CDR3 is 15 residues long. After removal of 6 bases from V and 4 bases from J, the junction contained 11 bases not matched to a gene. As DNA, the CDR3 is TGCAGTGCGCTCCCTGGACAGGGCATGTACAATGAGCAGTTCTTC. Encoded protein: CSALPGQGMYNEQFF.

V and J are TRBV6-6 and TRBJ1-6; no clear D. V was clipped by 8 bases and J by 9 bases, with 17 bases between them. Germline V gives CDR1 MNHNY, CDR2 SVGAGI (reference sequence). The CDR3 consists of 14 residues. CDR3 in DNA: TGTGCCAGCCAAGTTGGGTTCGGAGGTTCACCCCTCCACTTT. Translated: CASQVGFGGSPLHF.